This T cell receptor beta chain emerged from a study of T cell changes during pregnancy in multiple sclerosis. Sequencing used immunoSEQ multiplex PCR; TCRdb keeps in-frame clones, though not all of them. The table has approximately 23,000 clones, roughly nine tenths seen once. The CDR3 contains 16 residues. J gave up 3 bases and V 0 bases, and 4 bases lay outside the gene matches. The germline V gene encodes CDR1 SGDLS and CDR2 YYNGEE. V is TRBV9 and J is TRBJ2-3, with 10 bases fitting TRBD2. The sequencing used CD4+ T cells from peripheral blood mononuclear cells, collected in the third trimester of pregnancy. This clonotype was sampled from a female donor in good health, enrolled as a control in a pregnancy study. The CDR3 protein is CASSVEGLARTDTQYF. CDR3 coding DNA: TGTGCCAGCAGCGTAGAGGGACTAGCGAGGACAGATACGCAGTATTTT.